This T cell receptor beta chain comes out of a study of a mutant IDH1 vaccine in newly diagnosed glioma. Findings of the study overall: Top-clonotype changes in peripheral T cells seemed unrelated to pseudoprogression.

The protocol was immunoSEQ multiplex PCR, while the TCRdb copy is restricted to in-frame clones and leaves out a portion. This table holds just over 80,000 clones, almost 85% found once. Time point noted: week 23, last vaccination. Topical imiquimod was applied with each vaccine dose, which held 300 ug of mutant IDH1 20-mer peptide. Comments on this clone: The antigen is not known.

This CDR3 contains 16 residues. Germline trimming cut 1 base from V and 2 bases from J; bases unmatched to any gene: 6. Germline V lookup: CDR1 MNHNS, CDR2 SASEGT. The clonotype was recovered from a man aged 30-40 years with glioma. Some clones in this sample may be carry-over from other donors' samples. The chain links TRBV6-1 to TRBJ2-3; 7 bases map to TRBD1. Sequencing used PBMCs, obtained from a glioma patient whose treatment included an IDH1 peptide vaccine. CDR3 coding DNA: TGTGCCAGCAGTGAAGTCGTAGGGGGCCTCACAGATACGCAGTATTTT. Its protein product is CASSEVVGGLTDTQYF.